The 20 T cell receptor beta chains below come from one sample, sequenced in a study of blood T cells in healthy people across ages. Combining a sample-barcoded 5' primer with a J-beta primer mix, a second PCR ran for 7 to 11 cycles. TCRdb itself ran the 5' RACE reads through MiXCR, one entry per CDR3 protein. This table holds about 560,000 distinct CDR3 sequences, around 27% found once. This sample also belongs to another study, concerning T cells of mothers and their children.

Specimen: blood. The source is a boy between 2 and 15 years old in good health.

In its sample, this clonotype was seen once. The rearrangement joins TRBV19 to TRBJ2-5; 12 bases line up with TRBD2. V shed 6 bases and J 5 bases; nucleotides not matched to a gene: 7. The CDR3 contains 15 residues. CDR1 is LNHDA and CDR2 is SQIVND in the germline V gene (reference sequence). CDR3 in DNA: TGTGCCAGTAGCACTAGCGGGAGGAGGTATGAGACCCAGTACTTC. It is translated as CASSTSGRRYETQYF. Together with reference TRBV19 and TRBJ2-5, the CDR3 gives the full variable domain: DGGITQSPKYLFRKEGQNVTLSCEQNLNHDAMYWYRQDPGQGLRLIYYSQIVNDFQKGDIAEGYSVSREKKESFPLTVTSAQKNPTAFYLCASSTSGRRYETQYFGPGTRLLVL.

This chain uses TRBV6-5 with TRBJ1-6; 8 bases are shared with TRBD1. The CDR3 is made up of 15 amino acids. Germline CDR1 is MNHEY and CDR2 is SVGAGI. With 2 bases clipped from V and 6 bases from J, the junction kept 3 bases outside the gene matches. Here the CDR3 DNA reads TGTGCCAGCAGTTACGGCGACAGGGGTAATTCACCCCTCCACTTT. Translating it yields CASSYGDRGNSPLHF.

This clonotype has more than one count but fewer than ten. The V call is TRBV7-9, the J call TRBJ2-6; TRBD1 matches 7 bases. Trimming removed 5 bases from V and 2 bases from J; junction bases left unmatched: 6. CDR3 size: 16 residues. Per the germline V gene, CDR1 is SEHNR and CDR2 is FQNEAQ (reference sequence). Here the CDR3 DNA reads TGTGCCAGCAGCCGGGGACAGTTCGCTGGGGCCAACGTCCTGACTTTC. It is translated as CASSRGQFAGANVLTF.

This chain links TRBV28 with TRBJ2-6; perhaps TRBD1 as D (5 bases). CDR1 is MDHEN and CDR2 is SYDVKM in the germline V gene. This CDR3 is 15 amino acids long. The V end was cut by 4 bases, the J end by 5 bases, with 12 bases between. CDR3 sequence (DNA): TGTGCCAGCAGTTCCTCGGACATCCGGGCCAACGTCCTGACTTTC. It translates to CASSSSDIRANVLTF.

The chain couples TRBV28 to TRBJ1-2, with unresolved D. V was cut by 3 bases and J by 8 bases, with 7 bases left in between. The CDR3 spans 11 residues. Germline values: CDR1 MDHEN, CDR2 SYDVKM. The CDR3 sequence: CASSLSVGYTF. CDR3 nucleotides: TGTGCCAGCAGTTTGTCTGTGGGCTACACCTTC.

The CDR3 loop is CASSVGEGSNTEAFF. Here the CDR3 DNA reads TGTGCCAGCAGCGTAGGTGAGGGTTCGAACACTGAAGCTTTCTTT. V usage is TRBV9 and J usage is TRBJ1-1, with D hard to call. The CDR3 spans 15 residues. The V end was cut by 0 bases, the J end by 1 base, with 10 bases between. Germline V lookup: CDR1 SGDLS, CDR2 YYNGEE.

The V call is TRBV7-2, the J call TRBJ2-3, with TRBD2 matching 9 bases. This CDR3 is built from 13 residues. J was trimmed by 8 bases and V by 1 base; bases with no gene match: 1. Germline assignment: CDR1 SGHTA and CDR2 FQGNSA. The CDR3 loop is CASSLGLAVTQYF. The CDR3 DNA is TGTGCCAGCAGCTTAGGACTAGCGGTTACGCAGTATTTT.

The chain employs TRBV6-5 and TRBJ2-7; no definite D call. The assigned J gene may be wrong: the sequence end matches TRBJ2-5 better. The CDR3 covers 12 residues. From germline, CDR1 is MNHEY and CDR2 SVGAGI. The CDR3: CASISSRKTQYF. CDR3 sequence (DNA): TGTGCCAGCATCTCGAGTCGGAAGACCCAGTACTTC.

The gene calls are TRBV7-6 and TRBJ2-1; TRBD2 aligns across 10 bases. Germline V gene sequence: CDR1 SGHVS, CDR2 FNYEAQ. This CDR3 spans 17 amino acids. V was clipped by 1 base and J by 0 bases; unmatched bases: 3. CDR3 in DNA: TGTGCCAGCAGCTTAGGACTAGCGGGCAGCTCCTACAATGAGCAGTTCTTC. It specifies CASSLGLAGSSYNEQFF.

V and J are TRBV20-1 and TRBJ2-5, with D tentatively TRBD2 (5 bases). This CDR3 is 13 amino acids long. V was pared by 0 bases and J by 5 bases, with 10 bases between. CDR1 and CDR2 from the germline V gene are DFQATT and SNEGSKA (reference sequence). The CDR3 DNA is TGCAGTGCTAGAGAAAGTCCGGGGGAGACCCAGTACTTC. The encoded protein is CSARESPGETQYF.

This chain uses TRBV14 with TRBJ2-5, with D tentatively TRBD2 (6 bases). The J call is uncertain, as TRBJ2-1 better fits the DNA end. Germline CDR1 and CDR2: SGHDN and FVKESK. The CDR3 spans 16 residues. The CDR3 sequence is CASSQGVTSLRNEQFF. The CDR3 DNA is TGTGCCAGCAGCCAAGGTGTGACTAGTCTCAGGAATGAGCAGTTCTTC.

V is TRBV7-2 and J is TRBJ2-1; D possibly corresponds to TRBD2 (6 bases). Trimming left V 1 base short and J 7 bases short, with 11 bases between. There are 14 residues in the CDR3. Germline loops: CDR1 SGHTA, CDR2 FQGNSA. The CDR3: CASSLGGEWNEQFF. The DNA of the CDR3 is TGTGCCAGCAGCTTAGGGGGGGAGTGGAATGAGCAGTTCTTC.

Concerning this clonotype: A much larger clone lies one base from this, so it may be a read error. V is TRBV12-3 or TRBV12-4 and J is TRBJ2-3; D gene uncertain. Trimming left V 7 bases short and J 1 base short, with 12 bases between. The CDR3 loop spans 14 amino acids. Written as DNA, the CDR3 is TGTGCCAGCAACGGCAGGACGCGCACAGATACGCAGTATTTT. Amino acids: CASNGRTRTDTQYF.

This clonotype was detected a few times. This chain links TRBV7-6 with TRBJ1-4, with D perhaps TRBD1 (5 bases). V lost 5 bases and J lost 6, with 16 bases in between. The germline CDR1 and CDR2 sequences are SGHVS and FNYEAQ. The CDR3 is 15 residues long. The CDR3 region is CASSARWGGDEKLFF. CDR3 sequence (DNA): TGTGCCAGCAGCGCCCGGTGGGGGGGGGATGAAAAACTGTTTTTT.

This clonotype was found a few times. This rearrangement joins TRBV5-1 to TRBJ1-1; tentative D call: TRBD1 (5 bases). The V and J ends lost 1 base and 2 bases respectively, with 12 bases between them. The CDR3 is 15 residues long. Germline CDR1 is SGHRS and CDR2 is YFSETQ. Here the CDR3 reads CASSLLAGLNTEAFF. The CDR3 nucleotides read TGCGCCAGCAGCTTGCTGGCAGGGCTTAACACTGAAGCTTTCTTT.

The chain carries TRBV24-1 and TRBJ2-1; 8 bases match TRBD2. Losses at the gene ends were 2 bases for V and 4 bases for J; bases not matched to a gene: 6. This CDR3 comprises 16 residues. Looked up from germline, CDR1 is KGHDR and CDR2 is SFDVKD. The chain's CDR3 is CATSDSIAGSYNEQFF. The CDR3 region has the DNA TGTGCCACCAGTGATTCGATAGCGGGGAGTTACAATGAGCAGTTCTTC.

This clonotype was seen only a few times. V is TRBV27 and J is TRBJ1-4; possibly TRBD1 for D (6 bases). Germline assignment: CDR1 MNHEY and CDR2 SMNVEV (reference sequence). This CDR3 has 17 residues. The V end was cut by 2 bases, the J end by 4 bases, with 17 bases between. CDR3 protein: CASSLIYYGRGNEKLFF. The CDR3 DNA sequence: TGTGCCAGCAGTTTAATTTATTATGGCAGGGGTAATGAAAAACTGTTTTTT.

In this sample, this clonotype turned up once. V is TRBV20-1 and J is TRBJ1-4; tentative D call: TRBD1 (6 bases). Germline V lookup: CDR1 DFQATT, CDR2 SNEGSKA (reference sequence). The CDR3 extends over 16 amino acids. V lost 0 bases and J 5 bases, leaving 16 bases between the germline ends. The CDR3 DNA follows: TGCAGTGCTAGAGATCTCGCTGGACAGCGGAATGAAAAACTGTTTTTT. This codes for CSARDLAGQRNEKLFF.

There are a few counts of this clonotype. The V call is TRBV12-3 or TRBV12-4, the J call TRBJ1-2; D might be TRBD1 (5 bases). V was pared by 6 bases and J by 5 bases, with 19 bases between. CDR3 length: 15 residues. The CDR3 spells CASRPPGSQGYGYTF. CDR3 DNA sequence: TGTGCCAGCAGACCTCCCGGGTCCCAGGGATATGGCTACACCTTC.

V and J are TRBV3-1 and TRBJ1-4; 8 bases are shared with TRBD1. Germline V gene data show CDR1 as LGHDT and CDR2 as YNNKEL (reference sequence). The CDR3 consists of 14 residues. CDR3 nucleotide sequence: TGTGCAACCAGTAGGCAGGGGGCAAGTGAAAAACTGTTTTTT. It translates to CATSRQGASEKLFF.